Listed here are 17 T cell receptor beta chains from one sample, sequenced in a study of cytomegalovirus exposure and HLA in healthy donors. TCRdb's table, derived via immunoSEQ multiplex PCR, lists solely in-frame clones and lacks some. The sample yields nearly 110,000 clones, 88% seen once. Specimen: PBMCs. Receptors originate from a woman under 30 in good health and CMV-seropositive.

The chain's CDR3 is CASSLRQGGTEAFF. The DNA for the CDR3 is TGTGCCAGCAGCTTAAGACAGGGAGGCACTGAAGCTTTCTTT. The chain employs TRBV7-9 and TRBJ1-1, with 7 positions matching TRBD1. Germline lookup yields CDR1 SEHNR and CDR2 FQNEAQ (reference sequence). This CDR3 spans 14 amino acids. The J segment lost 4 bases and the V segment lost 2 bases, leaving 4 bases of the junction unmatched.

CDR3 DNA sequence: TGTGCCAGCAGTTTACCCCTGACAGGAGGCCCCTACGAGCAGTACTTC. It codes for CASSLPLTGGPYEQYF. The rearrangement joins TRBV28 to TRBJ2-7; possible D gene TRBD1, 6 bases. V lost 2 bases to trimming and J lost 2 bases, with 16 bases between them. Germline loops: CDR1 MDHEN, CDR2 SYDVKM. This CDR3 has 16 residues.

This sequence joins TRBV27 and TRBJ2-1; D not resolved. The CDR3 is made up of 15 amino acids. Germline V gene data show CDR1 as MNHEY and CDR2 as SMNVEV (reference sequence). The V and J ends lost 6 bases and 1 base respectively, with 13 bases between them. This CDR3 is CASRIQSPSYNEQFF. CDR3 DNA sequence: TGTGCCAGCAGGATACAGTCCCCTTCCTACAATGAGCAGTTCTTC.

This chain uses TRBV6-5 with TRBJ2-1; 10 nucleotides agree with TRBD1. This CDR3 region has 14 residues. Germline values: CDR1 MNHEY, CDR2 SVGAGI. V was pared by 4 bases and J by 8 bases, with 5 bases of the junction left unmatched. The CDR3 sequence is CASSSGTGDHEQFF. The CDR3 region has the DNA TGTGCCAGCAGTTCCGGGACAGGGGACCATGAGCAGTTCTTC.

J is TRBJ2-5 and V is TRBV6-5; D is ambiguous. Germline V gene sequence: CDR1 MNHEY, CDR2 SVGAGI. V dropped 6 bases and J dropped 2 bases, with 4 bases sitting between them. CDR3 length: 11 amino acids. The CDR3 reads CASSVQETQYF. CDR3 DNA: TGTGCCAGCAGCGTACAAGAGACCCAGTACTTC.

This chain uses TRBV4-2 with TRBJ2-1, with D uncertain. The CDR3 has 13 residues. Trimming took off 1 base at V and 9 bases at J, with 10 bases between the two ends. Germline CDR1 LGHNA, CDR2 YNFKEQ. The CDR3 reads CASSQVLASEQFF. The CDR3 region has the DNA TGTGCCAGCAGCCAAGTGTTAGCTAGTGAGCAGTTCTTC.

V gene TRBV29-1 combines with J gene TRBJ2-1; D possibly corresponds to TRBD2 (6 bases). There are 14 residues in the CDR3. Deletions cut 6 bases from V and 0 bases from J, with 12 bases between. Germline lookup yields CDR1 SQVTM and CDR2 ANQGSEA. DNA of the CDR3: TGCAGCGTCCATACTAGCCGCTCCTACAATGAGCAGTTCTTC. This translates into CSVHTSRSYNEQFF.

In this sample, this clone turned up a few times. The V gene is TRBV25-1, the J gene TRBJ1-6; D might be TRBD1 (6 bases). Germline V gene sequence: CDR1 MGHDK, CDR2 SYGVNS. This CDR3 has 15 residues. The V end lost 2 bases, the J end lost 7 bases, and 12 bases lay between the germline ends. Written as DNA, the CDR3 is TGTGCCAGCAGTGAAAGTACAGGGAGCAATTCACCCCTCCACTTT. Translation: CASSESTGSNSPLHF.

The chain is built from TRBV5-4 and TRBJ2-3; TRBD1 is a possible D gene (6 bases). The ends were cut back, 4 bases at V and 4 bases at J, with 13 bases in the middle. Per germline, CDR1 SGHNT and CDR2 YYREEE (reference sequence). This CDR3 contains 14 residues. The chain's CDR3 is CASSLKDSADTQYF. CDR3 sequence (DNA): TGTGCCAGCAGCCTAAAGGACAGCGCAGATACGCAGTATTTT. Looking up the rest from reference TRBV5-4 and TRBJ2-3 gives the full variable domain: ETGVTQSPTHLIKTRGQQVTLRCSSQSGHNTVSWYQQALGQGPQFIFQYYREEENGRGNFPPRFSGLQFPNYSSELNVNALELDDSALYLCASSLKDSADTQYFGPGTRLTVL.

CDR3 in amino acids: CASRSTGLEVETQYF. The CDR3 DNA sequence: TGTGCCAGCAGGTCAACAGGGTTGGAGGTAGAGACCCAGTACTTC. The V and J genes are TRBV6-5 and TRBJ2-5; perhaps TRBD1 as D (6 bases). The ends were cut back, 6 bases at V and 4 bases at J, with 18 bases in the middle. The CDR3 consists of 15 residues. CDR1 MNHEY and CDR2 SVGAGI come from the germline V gene.

The rearrangement links TRBV7-9 to TRBJ1-1, with D possibly being TRBD1 (6 bases). Germline V CDR1 and CDR2: SEHNR, FQNEAQ (reference sequence). Between the trimmed V and J ends, which lost 8 bases and 5 bases, there was a span of 24 bases. The CDR3 is made up of 16 amino acids. The CDR3: CASRSEPPWGQTEAFF. DNA for the CDR3: TGTGCCAGCCGATCGGAACCCCCCTGGGGGCAGACTGAAGCTTTCTTT.

The chain links TRBV7-2 to TRBJ1-5; the D is unclear. From germline, CDR1 is SGHTA and CDR2 FQGNSA. Trimming shortened V by 6 bases and J by 5 bases, and 14 bases separated the two germline ends. The CDR3 has 14 residues. CDR3 in DNA: TGTGCCAGCAGTCCGGTCGTAGGAGATCAGCCCCAGCATTTT. It specifies CASSPVVGDQPQHF.

A word on this clone: Other DNA sequences in the same sample also yield this CDR3. CDR3 in DNA: TGTGCCAGCAGTTTATCAGGGTCCAATCAGCCCCAGCATTTT. Translating gives CASSLSGSNQPQHF. The chain links TRBV28 to TRBJ1-5; TRBD1 is a possible D gene (5 bases). This CDR3 region has 14 residues. V was clipped by 1 base and J by 3 bases, with 7 bases between them. Germline CDR1 reads MDHEN; CDR2 reads SYDVKM.

The rearrangement uses TRBV5-6 and TRBJ1-2, with 8 bases aligning to TRBD1. The CDR3 runs 15 residues. Germline V lookup: CDR1 SGHDT, CDR2 YYEEEE. V dropped 7 bases and J dropped 3; count of bases not matched to a gene: 11. CDR3 in amino acids: CASQGGQASYYGYTF. The CDR3 coding sequence is TGTGCCAGCCAAGGGGGACAGGCATCATACTATGGCTACACCTTC.

This sequence joins TRBV10-3 and TRBJ2-3; weak D call: TRBD2 (6 bases). Germline loops: CDR1 ENHRY, CDR2 SYGVKD. V gave up 0 bases and J gave up 0 bases, with 7 bases separating them. The CDR3 is made up of 15 amino acids. CDR3 residues: CAISESGGSTDTQYF. The CDR3 nucleotides are TGTGCCATCAGTGAGTCGGGGGGAAGCACAGATACGCAGTATTTT.

The chain recombines TRBV2 with TRBJ2-7; the match to TRBD1 covers 7 bases. V lost 6 bases, J lost 0 bases, and 5 bases stayed unmatched. The CDR3 contains 14 residues. Germline CDR1 and CDR2: SNHLY and FYNNEI. The CDR3 nucleotides are TGTGCCAGCAGGGTCAAGGGGGCCTCCTACGAGCAGTACTTC. It is translated as CASRVKGASYEQYF.

The chain employs TRBV10-3 and TRBJ2-7; D gene ambiguous. CDR3 length: 12 amino acids. V was trimmed by 2 bases and J by 3 bases, leaving 5 bases between them. The V gene's germline CDR1 is ENHRY and CDR2 SYGVKD. This CDR3 reads CAISENSYEQYV. In nucleotides, the CDR3 is TGTGCCATCAGTGAGAACAGCTACGAGCAGTACGTC.